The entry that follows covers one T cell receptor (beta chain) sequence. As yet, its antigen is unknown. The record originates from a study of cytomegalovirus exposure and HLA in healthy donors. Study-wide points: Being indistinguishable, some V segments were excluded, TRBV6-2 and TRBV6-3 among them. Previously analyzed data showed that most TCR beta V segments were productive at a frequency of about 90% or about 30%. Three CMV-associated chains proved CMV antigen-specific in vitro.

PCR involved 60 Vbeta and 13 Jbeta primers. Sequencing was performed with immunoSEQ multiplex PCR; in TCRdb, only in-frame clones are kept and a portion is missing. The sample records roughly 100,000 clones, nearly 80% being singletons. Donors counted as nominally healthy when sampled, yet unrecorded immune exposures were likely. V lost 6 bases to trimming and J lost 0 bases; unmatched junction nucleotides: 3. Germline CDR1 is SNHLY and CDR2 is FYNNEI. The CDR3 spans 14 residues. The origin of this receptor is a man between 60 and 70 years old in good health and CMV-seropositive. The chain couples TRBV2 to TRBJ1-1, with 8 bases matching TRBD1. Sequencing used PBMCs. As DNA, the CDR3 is TGTGCCAGCAGCAGGACAGGGATGAACACTGAAGCTTTCTTT. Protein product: CASSRTGMNTEAFF.